The clone carrying this T cell receptor (beta chain) was seen ten or more times. Its antigen remains unknown. The data were obtained in a study of T cell repertoires in cytomegalovirus infection. Study background: Indicated by public TCR beta signatures were CMV infection and matching HLA type.

Study-wide results and caveats: The ex vivo response was dominated by HLA-C-restricted CMV-specific TCR beta clonotypes. Carriers of CMV and the relevant HLA type were discriminated by public TCR beta frequency.

Using its own MiXCR run on the reads, TCRdb lists one record per CDR3 protein. The table has approximately 76,000 distinct CDR3 sequences, more than 3% seen once. Germline V gene lookup returns CDR1 LGHDT and CDR2 YNNKEL (reference sequence). V lost 3 bases, J lost 5 bases, and 10 bases lay in between. There are 13 residues in the CDR3. The specimen was PBMCs. This receptor was obtained from a human donor in good health (CMV status not recorded). Some clones in this sample may be carry-over from other donors' samples. The chain employs TRBV3-1 and TRBJ2-5, with D maybe TRBD2 (5 bases). CDR3 loop: CASSHLDSETQYF. CDR3 in DNA: TGTGCCAGCAGCCACTTGGACTCTGAGACCCAGTACTTC.